This TCR beta chain was sequenced in a study of cytomegalovirus exposure and HLA in healthy donors. Study details: Genotyping showed roughly 77% of roughly 390 donors falling in the Caucasian-associated ancestry cluster. Study conclusions and caveats: TCR beta sequences numbering 15,000 to 20,000 were associated with HLA alleles at 0.05 false discovery rate in a later analysis. Within the data, a cluster of highly shared sequence variants was likely a sequencing artifact. An analysis done earlier found most TCR beta V segments productive about 87% or about 30% of the time.

The CDR3 spans 14 residues. Trimming cost V 2 bases and J 6 bases, with 14 bases left between them. Germline V gene data show CDR1 as SGDLS and CDR2 as YYNGEE. Points on this clone: As yet, its antigen is unknown.

The PCR ran on 60 Vbeta and 13 Jbeta primers. The protocol was immunoSEQ multiplex PCR, while the TCRdb copy is restricted to in-frame clones and leaves out a portion. There are 150,000 or so clones in the sample; approximately 80% occur only once, and around 6.6% lies in the top ten. The sample comprised PBMCs. The TCR comes from a woman in her forties or fifties in good health and CMV-seropositive. The rearrangement joins TRBV9 to TRBJ1-2, with a tentative D call TRBD1 (5 bases). DNA of the CDR3: TGTGCCAGCAGCGTCACCGGGACTGGGGATGGCTACACCTTC. It specifies CASSVTGTGDGYTF.